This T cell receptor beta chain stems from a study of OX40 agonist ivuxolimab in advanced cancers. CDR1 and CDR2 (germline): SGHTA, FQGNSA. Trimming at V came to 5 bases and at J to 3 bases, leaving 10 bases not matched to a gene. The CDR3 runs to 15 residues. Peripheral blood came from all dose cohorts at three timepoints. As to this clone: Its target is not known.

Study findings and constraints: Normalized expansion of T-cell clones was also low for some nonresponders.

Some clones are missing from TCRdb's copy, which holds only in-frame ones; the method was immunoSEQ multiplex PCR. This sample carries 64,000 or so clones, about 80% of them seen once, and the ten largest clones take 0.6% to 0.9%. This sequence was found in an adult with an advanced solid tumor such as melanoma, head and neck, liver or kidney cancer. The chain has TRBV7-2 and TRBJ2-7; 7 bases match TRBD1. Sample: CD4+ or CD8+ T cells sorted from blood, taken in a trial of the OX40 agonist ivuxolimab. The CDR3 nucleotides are TGTGCCAGCAGCCAAGAAGGGGGCGTCCTCTACGAGCAGTACTTC. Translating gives CASSQEGGVLYEQYF.